Listed here are 28 T cell receptor beta chains from one sample, sequenced in a study of blood T cell repertoires in COVID-19. Clones were read by immunoSEQ multiplex PCR, and TCRdb kept only the in-frame ones, dropping some. The profile shows over 95,000 clones, approximately 84% of them singletons. The sample comprised peripheral blood. These receptors originate from a woman in her sixties with acute or convalescent COVID-19.

The chain carries TRBV28 and TRBJ2-5; perhaps TRBD1 as D (5 bases). Trimming left V 5 bases short and J 2 bases short, with 12 bases between. The CDR3 has 14 amino acids. Germline V lookup: CDR1 MDHEN, CDR2 SYDVKM. CDR3 coding DNA: TGTGCCAGCAGTCGCGGTCCAGGGCAAGAGACCCAGTACTTC. This codes for CASSRGPGQETQYF.

Worth noting for this clone: The sample has other DNA sequences that encode this CDR3 too. The V gene is TRBV5-4, the J gene TRBJ2-7; TRBD2 matches at 9 bases. CDR3 length: 20 residues. V lost 4 bases, J lost 5 bases, and 25 bases stayed unmatched. Germline V gene data show CDR1 as SGHNT and CDR2 as YYREEE (reference sequence). CDR3 DNA sequence: TGTGCCAGCAGCGCACCGTTGGCTGGGGGCAGGCGGGGGGGTCCCCACGAGCAGTACTTC. It specifies CASSAPLAGGRRGGPHEQYF.

The chain couples TRBV24-1 to TRBJ2-5; 8 bases map to TRBD2. There are 15 residues in the CDR3. Unmatched junction bases numbered 5, after V lost 1 base and J lost 5 bases. In germline, CDR1 is KGHDR, CDR2 SFDVKD. The CDR3 region is CATSDLAGDAETQYF. CDR3 in DNA: TGTGCCACCAGTGATTTAGCGGGGGATGCGGAGACCCAGTACTTC.

The rearrangement links TRBV4-3 to TRBJ1-5; D uncertain. In germline, CDR1 is LGHNA, CDR2 YSLEER. V was trimmed by 4 bases and J by 0 bases, leaving 13 bases between them. The CDR3 runs 16 residues. The CDR3 nucleotides are TGCGCCAGCAGCCCGAGGGCACAAAATAGCAATCAGCCCCAGCATTTT. Translating gives CASSPRAQNSNQPQHF.

The J gene is TRBJ1-2, the V gene TRBV5-1; D is perhaps TRBD1 (5 bases). The CDR3 covers 13 residues. The ends were cut back, 3 bases at V and 8 bases at J, with 14 bases in the middle. From germline, CDR1 is SGHRS and CDR2 YFSETQ. CDR3 sequence: CASSSTVNGGYTF. CDR3 DNA: TGCGCCAGCAGCTCGACAGTGAACGGAGGCTACACCTTC.

The chain uses TRBV11-3 and TRBJ1-4, with TRBD1 identical over 9 bases. The length of the CDR3 is 15 residues. From germline, CDR1 is SGHNT and CDR2 YENEEA. Losses at the gene ends were 4 bases for V and 6 bases for J; bases not matched to a gene: 6. The CDR3 here is CASSSSGTGYEKLFF. The CDR3 bases are TGTGCCAGCAGCTCTTCCGGGACAGGGTATGAAAAACTGTTTTTT.

This clone showed up just once. This chain uses TRBV30 with TRBJ2-3, with TRBD2 matching 8 bases. Germline CDR1 reads GTSNPN; CDR2 reads SVGIG (reference sequence). CDR3 length: 18 residues. V lost 0 bases and J lost 1; bases outside the gene matches: 12. For the CDR3, the DNA is TGTGCCTGGAGTGTACGCGGGGGGCACCGTATACGCACAGATACGCAGTATTTT. Its translation: CAWSVRGGHRIRTDTQYF.

The chain couples TRBV28 to TRBJ1-6, with 7 positions matching TRBD1. Per the germline V gene, CDR1 is MDHEN and CDR2 is SYDVKM. The CDR3 covers 14 residues. V was pared by 3 bases and J by 8 bases, with 4 bases of the junction left unmatched. The CDR3 coding sequence is TGTGCCAGCAGTTTGGGGACAGCCTATTCACCCCTCCACTTT. Translation gives CASSLGTAYSPLHF.

The V gene is TRBV2, the J gene TRBJ2-2; D is uncertain. Germline V CDR1 and CDR2: SNHLY, FYNNEI. This CDR3 contains 12 residues. V was cut by 5 bases and J by 2 bases, with 3 bases left in between. The CDR3 coding sequence is TGTGCCAGCAGTTATAACACCGGGGAGCTGTTTTTT. This sequence encodes CASSYNTGELFF.

The genes are TRBV7-3 and TRBJ1-1; D unresolved. The V gene lost 1 base and the J gene lost 8 bases, with 11 bases spanning the gap. Germline values: CDR1 SGHTA, CDR2 FQGTGA. This CDR3 spans 13 amino acids. The CDR3 loop reads CASSLRQEREAFF. The CDR3 coding sequence is TGTGCCAGCAGCTTAAGGCAGGAAAGAGAAGCTTTCTTT.

This clone came up once. The chain combines TRBV3-1 (or the pseudogene TRBV3-2) with TRBJ1-1; 8 nucleotides align to TRBD1. Germline V gene lookup returns CDR1 LGHDT and CDR2 YNNKEL (reference sequence). The junction had 2 bases not matched to a gene; V was cut back by 1 base and J by 4 bases. This CDR3 has 14 residues. For the CDR3, the DNA is TGTGCCAGCAGCCAAGCGACAGGGGTCACTGAAGCTTTCTTT. Translation: CASSQATGVTEAFF.

The gene calls are TRBV20-1 and TRBJ2-1, with TRBD2 as a possible D gene (6 bases). The CDR3 loop spans 13 amino acids. Trimming cost V 6 bases and J 4 bases, with 13 bases left between them. Per germline, CDR1 DFQATT and CDR2 SNEGSKA (reference sequence). The CDR3 DNA is TGCAGTGCCAGTACTGGGGGGTACAATGAGCAGTTCTTC. Protein sequence: CSASTGGYNEQFF.

The rearrangement links TRBV28 to TRBJ2-7; perhaps TRBD1 as D (5 bases). The germline V and J ends were trimmed by 2 bases and 3 bases, with 17 bases remaining between them. The CDR3 sequence is 16 residues long. From germline, CDR1 is MDHEN and CDR2 SYDVKM. The CDR3 loop reads CASSLQGLGLSYEQYF. As DNA, the CDR3 is TGTGCCAGCAGTTTACAGGGTCTCGGTTTGAGCTACGAGCAGTACTTC.

The chain joins TRBV4-1 to TRBJ2-1; D is possibly TRBD1 (6 bases). Looked up from germline, CDR1 is MGHRA and CDR2 is YSYEKL. The CDR3 contains 15 residues. V was cut by 2 bases and J by 6 bases, with 14 bases left in between. CDR3 region: CASSQLSQGGNEQFF. DNA of the CDR3: TGCGCCAGCAGCCAACTCTCACAGGGCGGCAATGAGCAGTTCTTC.

This sequence joins TRBV5-5 and TRBJ2-3; the match to TRBD2 covers 7 bases. This CDR3 is built from 17 residues. The germline gives CDR1 SGHKS, CDR2 YYEKEE (reference sequence). The J segment lost 5 bases and the V segment lost 0 bases, leaving 12 bases of the junction unmatched. CDR3: CASSLGPAGTVGDTQYF. CDR3 DNA: TGTGCCAGCAGCTTGGGTCCAGCGGGGACCGTAGGAGATACGCAGTATTTT.

Only a few counts were recorded for this clone. The gene calls are TRBV5-1 and TRBJ2-5; D perhaps matches TRBD2 (5 bases). The germline CDR1 and CDR2 sequences are SGHRS and YFSETQ. Trimming shortened V by 5 bases and J by 2 bases, and 10 bases separated the two germline ends. The CDR3 contains 13 residues. The DNA of the CDR3 is TGCGCCAGCAGATGGACGGGGCAAGAGACCCAGTACTTC. Protein product: CASRWTGQETQYF.

This clone has a single count. The chain has TRBV28 and TRBJ2-1; D gene ambiguous. The CDR3 is 13 residues long. V lost 7 bases, J lost 9 bases, and 16 bases lay in between. Looked up from germline, CDR1 is MDHEN and CDR2 is SYDVKM. The CDR3 here is CASIPLGGSEQFF. The CDR3 DNA sequence: TGTGCCAGCATCCCCTTAGGCGGTTCTGAGCAGTTCTTC.

This chain uses TRBV27 with TRBJ2-2; TRBD1 matches 9 bases. Germline V CDR1 and CDR2: MNHEY, SMNVEV (reference sequence). The CDR3 runs to 14 residues. Trimming took 2 bases from V and 6 from J; bases not matched to a gene: 1. This chain's CDR3 is CASSLGTGPGELFF. The CDR3 DNA sequence: TGTGCCAGCAGTTTAGGGACAGGGCCCGGGGAGCTGTTTTTT.

This clone occurred once. This chain links TRBV18 with TRBJ2-5; D gene ambiguous. This CDR3 spans 11 amino acids. Deletions cut 6 bases from V and 5 bases from J, with 7 bases between. CDR1 is KGHSH and CDR2 is LQKENI in the germline V gene. In DNA form, the CDR3 reads TGTGCCAGCTCCTCCAGTGAGACCCAGTACTTC. This translates into CASSSSETQYF.

The gene calls are TRBV5-6 and TRBJ2-1; TRBD2 agrees at 7 bases. The length of the CDR3 is 15 residues. Germline assignment: CDR1 SGHDT and CDR2 YYEEEE. The V gene end was trimmed by 0 bases and the J gene end by 3 bases; junction bases not matched to a gene: 3. DNA for the CDR3: TGTGCCAGCAGCTTGGCAGGGAGGGGCTACAATGAGCAGTTCTTC. Translation: CASSLAGRGYNEQFF.

The V gene is TRBV7-9, the J gene TRBJ1-2; D not resolved. Germline CDR1 and CDR2: SEHNR and FQNEAQ (reference sequence). This CDR3 is built from 11 residues. V shed 5 bases and J shed 4 bases, with 5 bases lying between them. The CDR3 coding sequence is TGTGCCAGCAGCCCCGGCTATGGCTACACCTTC. Protein product: CASSPGYGYTF.

The V and J genes are TRBV30 and TRBJ2-3; tentatively, D is TRBD1 (7 bases). Trimming removed 2 bases from V and 3 bases from J, with 9 bases in between. The CDR3 contains 13 residues. Germline lookup yields CDR1 GTSNPN and CDR2 SVGIG (reference sequence). CDR3 coding DNA: TGTGCCTGGAGTCCAGGGGGGACAGATACGCAGTATTTT. Protein: CAWSPGGTDTQYF.

The J gene is TRBJ1-1, the V gene TRBV11-2, with a possible D match to TRBD1 (5 bases). This CDR3 comprises 15 residues. With 1 base removed from V and 3 bases from J, the gap between germline ends came to 12 bases. Germline V gives CDR1 SGHAT, CDR2 FQNNGV. The CDR3 is CASSLGGLRDTEAFF. The DNA of the CDR3 is TGTGCCAGCAGCTTAGGGGGCTTAAGGGACACTGAAGCTTTCTTT. The whole variable domain, remainder taken from reference TRBV11-2 and TRBJ1-1, is EAGVAQSPRYKIIEKRQSVAFWCNPISGHATLYWYQQILGQGPKLLIQFQNNGVVDDSQLPKDRFSAERLKGVDSTLKIQPAKLEDSAVYLCASSLGGLRDTEAFFGQGTRLTVV.

Notes on this clone: The same CDR3 is also encoded by other DNA sequences in this sample. The genes are TRBV18 and TRBJ2-7; 14 nucleotides line up with TRBD2. The CDR3 consists of 16 residues. The ends lost 3 bases at V and 1 base at J; junction bases unmatched: 2. CDR1 and CDR2 from the germline V gene are KGHSH and LQKENI. CDR3 loop: CASSPGLAGVSYEQYF. In DNA form, the CDR3 reads TGTGCCAGCTCACCGGGACTAGCGGGGGTGTCCTACGAGCAGTACTTC.

This sequence joins TRBV10-3 and TRBJ1-1, with 7 bases identical to TRBD1. The germline V gene encodes CDR1 ENHRY and CDR2 SYGVKD. There are 13 residues in the CDR3. Germline trimming cut 6 bases from V and 1 base from J; bases unmatched to any gene: 2. CDR3 sequence (DNA): TGTGCCATCAGCAGGACAGGGAACACTGAAGCTTTCTTT. The encoded protein is CAISRTGNTEAFF.

V is TRBV30 and J is TRBJ2-7; D ambiguous. The CDR3 totals 12 residues. Germline V CDR1 and CDR2: GTSNPN, SVGIG (reference sequence). V dropped 1 base and J dropped 10 bases, with 14 bases sitting between them. The CDR3 DNA sequence: TGTGCCTGGAGTGATGGTGGGTGGGCTCAGTACTTC. The encoded protein is CAWSDGGWAQYF.

The chain joins TRBV27 to TRBJ2-3; TRBD2 aligns across 11 bases. This CDR3 comprises 16 residues. V gave up 5 bases and J gave up 2 bases; unmatched junction bases: 6. CDR1 and CDR2 (germline): MNHEY, SMNVEV (reference sequence). The CDR3 DNA sequence: TGTGCCAGCAGTATCCTAGCGGGGGGTAACACAGATACGCAGTATTTT. Translated, it gives CASSILAGGNTDTQYF.

The V and J genes are TRBV3-1 (or the pseudogene TRBV3-2) and TRBJ2-7; D not certain. Trimming cost V 1 base and J 4 bases, with 5 bases left between them. Germline V gene sequence: CDR1 LGHDT, CDR2 YNNKEL (reference sequence). The CDR3 is made up of 12 amino acids. In DNA, the CDR3 is TGTGCCAGCAGCCAAGGGCGGTACGAGCAGTACTTC. It encodes CASSQGRYEQYF.